This TCR beta chain was sequenced in a study of OX40 agonist ivuxolimab in advanced cancers. Germline lookup yields CDR1 KGHSH and CDR2 LQKENI. The V gene end was trimmed by 6 bases and the J gene end by 8 bases; junction bases not matched to a gene: 13. The CDR3 totals 15 residues. Method: immunoSEQ multiplex PCR; TCRdb's copy keeps in-frame clones and lacks some. The data contain over 70,000 clones, 70% to 90% of them singletons. For this clone: Its specificity is unknown.

Study-wide findings and caveats: Partial responders dosed at 0.1-3.0 mg/kg displayed clonal expansion ranking among the lowest. Averaged across samples, CD8+ T cells carried more expanded clones than CD4+ did.

The sample was CD4+ or CD8+ T cells sorted from blood, taken in a trial of the OX40 agonist ivuxolimab. The V and J genes are TRBV18 and TRBJ2-1, with 7 bases that match TRBD2. This TCR was recovered from an adult with an advanced solid tumor such as melanoma, head and neck, liver or kidney cancer. The CDR3 is CASSRGSVKYDEQFF. The CDR3 bases are TGTGCCAGCTCCCGCGGGAGCGTGAAGTACGATGAGCAGTTCTTC.